These T cell receptor beta chains were read from a single sample in a study of blood T cell repertoires in COVID-19. Measured with immunoSEQ multiplex PCR; TCRdb has only the in-frame clones, and not every one. The data hold some 140,000 clones, with 65% to 90% observed a single time. Sequencing input: peripheral blood. The source of these receptors is a woman aged 55-70 years with COVID-19, enrolled during active disease. Both conserved end residues are part of each CDR3. Fields, in order: CDR3 protein, CDR3 DNA, D gene, V gene, J gene, clone size. A D gene is named only where the DNA matches it firmly. Expanded clones get a size class; other rows say once, few or many, or leave the size out.

cdr3_aa: CASSVGGGGNTIYF
cdr3_nt: TGTGCCAGCAGCGTAGGGGGAGGTGGAAACACCATATATTTT
d_call: -
v_call: TRBV7-2
j_call: TRBJ1-3
clone_size: -

cdr3_aa: CASTQPGVTEAFF
cdr3_nt: TGTGCCAGCACCCAGCCAGGGGTCACTGAAGCTTTCTTT
d_call: -
v_call: TRBV7-9
j_call: TRBJ1-1
clone_size: -

cdr3_aa: CASSLVGGGNEQFF
cdr3_nt: TGTGCCAGCAGCTTAGTAGGGGGGGGTAATGAGCAGTTCTTC
d_call: -
v_call: TRBV7-2
j_call: TRBJ2-1
clone_size: -

cdr3_aa: CATSRRSGLAGTGELFF
cdr3_nt: TGTGCCACCAGCAGGAGATCGGGACTAGCGGGGACCGGGGAGCTGTTTTTT
d_call: TRBD2
v_call: TRBV15
j_call: TRBJ2-2
clone_size: many

cdr3_aa: CASSPLLGQNNSPLHF
cdr3_nt: TGTGCCAGCTCACCACTCCTCGGACAGAATAATTCACCCCTCCACTTT
d_call: -
v_call: TRBV18
j_call: TRBJ1-6
clone_size: -

cdr3_aa: CASRSYGAGTEYGYTF
cdr3_nt: TGCGCCAGCAGGTCATACGGCGCGGGGACGGAGTATGGCTACACCTTC
d_call: -
v_call: TRBV5-1
j_call: TRBJ1-2
clone_size: -

cdr3_aa: CASSLAGSSYNEQFF
cdr3_nt: TGTGCCAGCAGTTTAGCGGGGAGCTCCTACAATGAGCAGTTCTTC
d_call: TRBD2
v_call: TRBV6-5
j_call: TRBJ2-1
clone_size: -

cdr3_aa: CASSKKCGPSDETQYF
cdr3_nt: TGTGCCAGCAGCAAAAAATGCGGGCCCTCAGACGAGACCCAGTACTTC
d_call: -
v_call: TRBV21-1
j_call: TRBJ2-5
clone_size: -

cdr3_aa: CASSQSDRVNQPQHF
cdr3_nt: TGTGCCAGCAGCCAGAGTGATCGGGTCAATCAGCCCCAGCATTTT
d_call: -
v_call: TRBV3-1/TRBV3-2
j_call: TRBJ1-5
clone_size: -

cdr3_aa: CASSPTAGSYEQYF
cdr3_nt: TGCGCCAGCAGCCCGACTGCGGGTTCCTACGAGCAGTACTTC
d_call: -
v_call: TRBV5-1
j_call: TRBJ2-7
clone_size: -

cdr3_aa: CASSPDRGKVTQYF
cdr3_nt: TGTGCCAGCAGCCCCGACAGGGGTAAGGTGACCCAGTACTTC
d_call: TRBD1
v_call: TRBV7-8
j_call: TRBJ2-5
clone_size: -

cdr3_aa: CAISDGGYSGNTIYF
cdr3_nt: TGTGCCATCAGTGACGGGGGGTACTCCGGAAACACCATATATTTT
d_call: -
v_call: TRBV10-3
j_call: TRBJ1-3
clone_size: once

cdr3_aa: CASSSSTGNTIYF
cdr3_nt: TGCGCCAGCAGCTCCAGTACGGGAAACACCATATATTTT
d_call: -
v_call: TRBV5-1
j_call: TRBJ1-3
clone_size: -

cdr3_aa: CASSQGGTSGGGEQFF
cdr3_nt: TGTGCCAGCAGCCAAGGCGGTACTAGCGGTGGTGGGGAGCAGTTCTTC
d_call: TRBD2
v_call: TRBV3-1/TRBV3-2
j_call: TRBJ2-1
clone_size: once

cdr3_aa: CASSPRHSSYGYTF
cdr3_nt: TGTGCCAGCAGTCCTCGGCACAGCAGCTATGGCTACACCTTC
d_call: -
v_call: TRBV9
j_call: TRBJ1-2
clone_size: -

cdr3_aa: CASSPGQEGQPQHF
cdr3_nt: TGCGCCAGCAGCCCCGGACAGGAGGGTCAGCCCCAGCATTTT
d_call: TRBD1
v_call: TRBV5-1
j_call: TRBJ1-5
clone_size: -

cdr3_aa: CATSRGTALLNTEAFF
cdr3_nt: TGTGCCACCAGCAGGGGGACAGCTCTTCTGAACACTGAAGCTTTCTTT
d_call: TRBD1
v_call: TRBV15
j_call: TRBJ1-1
clone_size: -

cdr3_aa: CASSYHRVSGNTIYF
cdr3_nt: TGTGCCAGCAGCTACCACAGGGTCTCTGGAAACACCATATATTTT
d_call: -
v_call: TRBV7-9
j_call: TRBJ1-3
clone_size: -

cdr3_aa: CASSYSRTAGYTF
cdr3_nt: TGTGCCAGCAGTTACTCTAGGACAGCCGGCTACACCTTC
d_call: -
v_call: TRBV6-2/TRBV6-3
j_call: TRBJ1-2
clone_size: -

cdr3_aa: CASLRDNTNTGELFF
cdr3_nt: TGTGCCAGCTTACGGGACAATACGAACACCGGGGAGCTGTTTTTT
d_call: -
v_call: TRBV18
j_call: TRBJ2-2
clone_size: -

cdr3_aa: CASSLGLDFETQYF
cdr3_nt: TGTGCCAGCAGCTTAGGACTAGATTTTGAGACCCAGTACTTC
d_call: -
v_call: TRBV13
j_call: TRBJ2-5
clone_size: -

cdr3_aa: CASSVQGGYRGNTIYF
cdr3_nt: TGTGCCAGCAGCGTACAAGGAGGGTATCGGGGAAACACCATATATTTT
d_call: -
v_call: TRBV9
j_call: TRBJ1-3
clone_size: -

cdr3_aa: CASSPDRKNTEAFF
cdr3_nt: TGTGCCAGCTCACCGGACAGAAAGAACACTGAAGCTTTCTTT
d_call: -
v_call: TRBV18
j_call: TRBJ1-1
clone_size: -

cdr3_aa: CASSTPRNRGGTGELFF
cdr3_nt: TGTGCCAGCAGCACCCCCAGAAACAGGGGTGGCACCGGGGAGCTGTTTTTT
d_call: TRBD1
v_call: TRBV7-9
j_call: TRBJ2-2
clone_size: medium-sized

cdr3_aa: CASSRDRTNEQFF
cdr3_nt: TGCGCCAGCAGCAGAGACAGAACCAATGAGCAGTTCTTC
d_call: -
v_call: TRBV5-1
j_call: TRBJ2-1
clone_size: -

cdr3_aa: CASSLVVGDNNQPQHF
cdr3_nt: TGTGCCAGCAGCTTGGTGGTAGGGGATAACAATCAGCCCCAGCATTTT
d_call: -
v_call: TRBV5-5
j_call: TRBJ1-5
clone_size: once

cdr3_aa: CASSTRTGTDTQYF
cdr3_nt: TGTGCCAGCAGCACCCGGACAGGGACAGATACGCAGTATTTT
d_call: TRBD1
v_call: TRBV11-3
j_call: TRBJ2-3
clone_size: once

cdr3_aa: CASSHPLGAFTEAFF
cdr3_nt: TGTGCCAGCAGCCACCCCCTAGGAGCCTTCACTGAAGCTTTCTTT
d_call: -
v_call: TRBV7-9
j_call: TRBJ1-1
clone_size: -

cdr3_aa: CASSTRTGKANVLTF
cdr3_nt: TGTGCCAGTAGTACCCGGACAGGGAAAGCCAACGTCCTGACTTTC
d_call: TRBD1
v_call: TRBV19
j_call: TRBJ2-6
clone_size: -

cdr3_aa: CASSLSPGIYGYTF
cdr3_nt: TGTGCCAGCAGTCTTTCGCCAGGGATCTATGGCTACACCTTC
d_call: -
v_call: TRBV7-8
j_call: TRBJ1-2
clone_size: -

cdr3_aa: CASTRTYSSGNTIYF
cdr3_nt: TGTGCCAGCACTCGGACTTACAGCTCTGGAAACACCATATATTTT
d_call: -
v_call: TRBV2
j_call: TRBJ1-3
clone_size: -

cdr3_aa: CASRWQPGNTEAFF
cdr3_nt: TGCGCCAGCAGATGGCAACCGGGAAACACTGAAGCTTTCTTT
d_call: -
v_call: TRBV5-1
j_call: TRBJ1-1
clone_size: -

cdr3_aa: CASSEGSYYGYTF
cdr3_nt: TGTGCCAGCAGTGAGGGGAGTTACTATGGCTACACCTTC
d_call: -
v_call: TRBV6-1
j_call: TRBJ1-2
clone_size: -

cdr3_aa: CASSINPGQGGKNEQFF
cdr3_nt: TGTGCCAGTAGTATAAACCCCGGACAGGGAGGTAAGAATGAGCAGTTCTTC
d_call: TRBD1
v_call: TRBV19
j_call: TRBJ2-1
clone_size: once

cdr3_aa: CASSLTSGMNEQFF
cdr3_nt: TGCGCCAGCAGCTTGACTAGCGGGATGAATGAGCAGTTCTTC
d_call: TRBD2
v_call: TRBV5-1
j_call: TRBJ2-1
clone_size: -

cdr3_aa: CASSLVHLAVSSYEQYF
cdr3_nt: TGTGCCAGCAGCTTAGTCCACCTAGCTGTGAGCTCCTACGAGCAGTACTTC
d_call: -
v_call: TRBV11-2
j_call: TRBJ2-7
clone_size: -

cdr3_aa: CASSPFTGTEAFF
cdr3_nt: TGTGCCAGCAGCCCTTTCACGGGCACTGAAGCTTTCTTT
d_call: -
v_call: TRBV9
j_call: TRBJ1-1
clone_size: few

cdr3_aa: CASSAPSGRKQETQYF
cdr3_nt: TGTGCCAGCAGCGCCCCCAGCGGGAGAAAACAAGAGACCCAGTACTTC
d_call: TRBD2
v_call: TRBV7-9
j_call: TRBJ2-5
clone_size: -

cdr3_aa: CASSQVVAGVSYNEQFF
cdr3_nt: TGTGCCAGCAGCCAAGTAGTAGCGGGGGTCTCCTACAATGAGCAGTTCTTC
d_call: TRBD2
v_call: TRBV3-1/TRBV3-2
j_call: TRBJ2-1
clone_size: -

cdr3_aa: CASSSPDRGFDGYTF
cdr3_nt: TGTGCCAGCAGCTCTCCTGACAGGGGATTCGATGGCTACACCTTC
d_call: TRBD1
v_call: TRBV7-8
j_call: TRBJ1-2
clone_size: -

cdr3_aa: CASSLPGNTEAFF
cdr3_nt: TGTGCCAGCAGTTTGCCGGGGAACACTGAAGCTTTCTTT
d_call: -
v_call: TRBV27
j_call: TRBJ1-1
clone_size: -

cdr3_aa: CASSQDERGNYGYTF
cdr3_nt: TGCGCCAGCAGCCAAGACGAAAGGGGCAACTATGGCTACACCTTC
d_call: -
v_call: TRBV4-1
j_call: TRBJ1-2
clone_size: -

cdr3_aa: CASRQAGENTGELFF
cdr3_nt: TGTGCCAGCAGACAAGCGGGAGAAAACACCGGGGAGCTGTTTTTT
d_call: TRBD2
v_call: TRBV7-3
j_call: TRBJ2-2
clone_size: -